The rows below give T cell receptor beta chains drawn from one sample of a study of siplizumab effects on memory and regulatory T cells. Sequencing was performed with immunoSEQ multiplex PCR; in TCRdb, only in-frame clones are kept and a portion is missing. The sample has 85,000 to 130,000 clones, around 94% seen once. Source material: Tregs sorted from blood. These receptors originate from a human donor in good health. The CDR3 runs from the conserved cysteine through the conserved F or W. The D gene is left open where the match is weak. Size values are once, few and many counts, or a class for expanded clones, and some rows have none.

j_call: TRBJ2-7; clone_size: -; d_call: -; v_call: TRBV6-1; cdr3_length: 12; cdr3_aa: CASTQGSYEQYF; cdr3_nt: TGTGCCAGCACCCAGGGCTCCTACGAGCAGTACTTC
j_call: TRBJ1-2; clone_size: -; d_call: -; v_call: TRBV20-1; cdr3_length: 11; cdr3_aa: CSAIGWGGYTF; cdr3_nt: TGCAGTGCTATCGGATGGGGTGGCTACACCTTC
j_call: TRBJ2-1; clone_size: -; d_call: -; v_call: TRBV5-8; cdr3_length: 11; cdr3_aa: CASSLAVARFF; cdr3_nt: TGTGCCAGCAGCTTGGCGGTTGCCAGGTTCTTC
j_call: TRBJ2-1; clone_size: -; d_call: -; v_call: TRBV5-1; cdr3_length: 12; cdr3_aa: CASSLRTSEQFF; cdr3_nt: TGCGCCAGCAGCTTGAGGACGAGTGAGCAGTTCTTC
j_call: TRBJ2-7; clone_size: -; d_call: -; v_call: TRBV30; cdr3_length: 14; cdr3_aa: CAWSIRESQYEQYF; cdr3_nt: TGTGCCTGGAGTATACGGGAGTCGCAGTACGAGCAGTACTTC
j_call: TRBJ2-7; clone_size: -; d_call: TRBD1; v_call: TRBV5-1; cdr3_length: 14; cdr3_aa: CASSLMGQAGEQYF; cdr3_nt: TGCGCCAGCAGCTTGATGGGACAGGCAGGCGAGCAGTACTTC
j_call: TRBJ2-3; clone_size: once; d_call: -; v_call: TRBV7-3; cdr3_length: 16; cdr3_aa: CASSLVPGSGSDTQYF; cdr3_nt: TGTGCCAGCAGCTTAGTCCCGGGTTCAGGGTCAGATACGCAGTATTTT
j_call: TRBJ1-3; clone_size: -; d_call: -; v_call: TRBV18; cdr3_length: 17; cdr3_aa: CASSERQTLPSGNTIYF; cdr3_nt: TGTGCCAGCTCAGAACGACAGACTCTTCCCTCTGGAAACACCATATATTTT
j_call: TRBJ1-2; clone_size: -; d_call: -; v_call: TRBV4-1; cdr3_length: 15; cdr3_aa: CASSRLGADLYGYTF; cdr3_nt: TGCGCCAGCAGCCGTCTCGGGGCCGACTTATATGGCTACACCTTC
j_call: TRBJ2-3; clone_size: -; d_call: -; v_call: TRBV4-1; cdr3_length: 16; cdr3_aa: CASSQGSPVREDTQYF; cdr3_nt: TGCGCCAGCAGCCAAGGTTCCCCGGTGCGGGAAGATACGCAGTATTTT
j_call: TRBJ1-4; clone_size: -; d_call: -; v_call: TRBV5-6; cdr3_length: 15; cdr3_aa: CASSRRTTVTEKLFF; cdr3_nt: TGTGCCAGCAGCCGCCGGACTACCGTAACGGAAAAACTGTTTTTT
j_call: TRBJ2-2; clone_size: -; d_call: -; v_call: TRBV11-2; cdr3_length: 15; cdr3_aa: CASSLALVKGGELFF; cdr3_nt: TGTGCCAGCAGCTTAGCCTTGGTGAAGGGCGGGGAGCTGTTTTTT
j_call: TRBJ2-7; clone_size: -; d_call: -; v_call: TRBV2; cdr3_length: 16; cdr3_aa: CASQTPTGTPYYEQYF; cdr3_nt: TGTGCCAGCCAGACACCGACGGGTACTCCATACTACGAGCAGTACTTC
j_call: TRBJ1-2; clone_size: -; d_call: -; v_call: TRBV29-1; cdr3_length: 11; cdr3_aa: CSVFKELGYTF; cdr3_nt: TGCAGCGTTTTCAAGGAGCTTGGCTACACCTTC
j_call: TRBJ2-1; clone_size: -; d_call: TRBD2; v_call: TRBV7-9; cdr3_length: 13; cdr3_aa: CASSAGLVNEQFF; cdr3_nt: TGTGCCAGCAGCGCGGGACTAGTCAATGAGCAGTTCTTC
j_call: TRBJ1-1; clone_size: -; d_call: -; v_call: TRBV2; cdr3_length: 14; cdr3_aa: CASRIHDMNTEAFF; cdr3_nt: TGTGCCAGCAGGATACACGACATGAACACTGAAGCTTTCTTT
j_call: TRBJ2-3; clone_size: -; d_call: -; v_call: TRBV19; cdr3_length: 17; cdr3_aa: CASSIVGPGSGTDTQYF; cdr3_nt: TGTGCCAGTAGTATAGTGGGCCCGGGATCGGGCACAGATACGCAGTATTTT
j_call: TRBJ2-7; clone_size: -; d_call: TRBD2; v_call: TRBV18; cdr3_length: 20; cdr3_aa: CASSWTPGLAGRSSSYEQYF; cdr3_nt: TGTGCCAGCTCATGGACCCCGGGACTAGCGGGCCGATCGAGCTCCTACGAGCAGTACTTC
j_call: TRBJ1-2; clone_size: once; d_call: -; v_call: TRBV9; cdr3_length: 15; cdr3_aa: CASSVGLTLTYGYTF; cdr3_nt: TGTGCCAGCAGCGTGGGCCTTACGCTTACCTATGGCTACACCTTC
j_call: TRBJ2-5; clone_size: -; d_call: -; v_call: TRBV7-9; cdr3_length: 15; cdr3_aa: CASSLYEGLQETQYF; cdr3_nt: TGTGCCAGCAGCTTATACGAGGGACTTCAAGAGACCCAGTACTTC
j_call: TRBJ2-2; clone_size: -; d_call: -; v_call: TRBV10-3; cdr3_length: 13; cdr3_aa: CAISVGNSGELFF; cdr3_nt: TGTGCCATCAGTGTAGGCAACAGCGGGGAGCTGTTTTTT
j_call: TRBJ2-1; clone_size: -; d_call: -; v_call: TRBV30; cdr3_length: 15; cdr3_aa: CAWMRRAPTNNEQFF; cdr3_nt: TGTGCCTGGATGAGAAGGGCGCCCACAAACAATGAGCAGTTCTTC
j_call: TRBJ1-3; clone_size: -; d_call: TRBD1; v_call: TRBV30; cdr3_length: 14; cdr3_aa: CASKKGASGNTIYF; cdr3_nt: TGTGCCTCTAAGAAGGGGGCTAGCGGAAACACCATATATTTT
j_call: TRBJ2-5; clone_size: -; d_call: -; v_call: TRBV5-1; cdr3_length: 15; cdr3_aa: CASSSGNRLLETQYF; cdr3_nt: TGCGCCAGCAGCTCAGGAAACAGATTATTGGAGACCCAGTACTTC
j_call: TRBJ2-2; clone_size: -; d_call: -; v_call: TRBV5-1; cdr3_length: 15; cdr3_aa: CASSGRQGDTGELFF; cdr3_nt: TGCGCCAGCAGCGGGAGGCAGGGGGACACCGGGGAGCTGTTTTTT
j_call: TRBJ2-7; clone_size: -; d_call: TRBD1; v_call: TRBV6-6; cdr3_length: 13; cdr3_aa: CASKHRGENEQYF; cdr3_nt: TGTGCCAGCAAACACAGGGGTGAGAACGAGCAGTACTTC
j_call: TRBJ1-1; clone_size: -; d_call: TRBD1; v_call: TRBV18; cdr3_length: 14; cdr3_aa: CASSPRDRVTEAFF; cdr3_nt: TGTGCCAGCTCACCCCGGGACAGGGTCACTGAAGCTTTCTTT
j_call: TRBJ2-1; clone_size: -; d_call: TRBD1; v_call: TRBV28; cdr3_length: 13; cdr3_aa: CASSGTVYNEQFF; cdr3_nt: TGTGCCAGCAGTGGGACAGTTTACAATGAGCAGTTCTTC
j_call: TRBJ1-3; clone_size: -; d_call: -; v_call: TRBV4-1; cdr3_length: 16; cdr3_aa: CASRDFGRSSGNTIYF; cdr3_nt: TGCGCCAGCAGGGACTTTGGCAGGAGTTCTGGAAACACCATATATTTT
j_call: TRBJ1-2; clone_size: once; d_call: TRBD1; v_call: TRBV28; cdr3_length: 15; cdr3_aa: CASRNWDSVYYGYTF; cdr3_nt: TGTGCCAGCCGAAACTGGGACAGTGTTTATTATGGCTACACCTTC
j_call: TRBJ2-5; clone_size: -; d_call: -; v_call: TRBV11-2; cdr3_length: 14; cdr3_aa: CASSMGLPGGTQYF; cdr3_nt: TGTGCCAGCAGCATGGGACTTCCGGGCGGGACCCAGTACTTC
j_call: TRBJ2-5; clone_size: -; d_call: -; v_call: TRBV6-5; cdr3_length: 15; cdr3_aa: CASSLAASIQETQYF; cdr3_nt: TGTGCCAGCAGTCTCGCAGCGTCGATACAAGAGACCCAGTACTTC
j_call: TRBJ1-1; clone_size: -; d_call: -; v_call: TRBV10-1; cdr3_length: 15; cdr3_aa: CASSHRSKPNTEAFF; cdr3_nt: TGCGCCAGCAGCCACAGGAGCAAGCCCAACACTGAAGCTTTCTTT
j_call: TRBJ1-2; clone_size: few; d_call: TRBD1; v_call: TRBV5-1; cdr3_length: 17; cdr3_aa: CASSLAGTARDSYGYTF; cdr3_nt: TGCGCCAGCAGCTTGGCCGGGACAGCCCGTGATTCCTATGGCTACACCTTC
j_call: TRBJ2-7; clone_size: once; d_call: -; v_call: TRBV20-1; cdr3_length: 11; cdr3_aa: CSLADVYEQYF; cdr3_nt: TGCAGTTTAGCTGACGTCTACGAGCAGTACTTC
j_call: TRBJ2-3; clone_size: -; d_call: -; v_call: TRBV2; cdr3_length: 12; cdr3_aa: CASRVGTDTQYF; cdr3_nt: TGTGCCAGCAGGGTAGGCACAGATACGCAGTATTTT
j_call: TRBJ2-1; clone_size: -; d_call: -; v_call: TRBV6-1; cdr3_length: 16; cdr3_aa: CASSGGGRTLYNEQFF; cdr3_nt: TGTGCCAGCAGTGGTGGGGGTCGTACACTCTACAATGAGCAGTTCTTC
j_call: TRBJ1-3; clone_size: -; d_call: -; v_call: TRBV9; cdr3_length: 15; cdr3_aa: CASSVDHKTGNTIYF; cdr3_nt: TGTGCCAGCAGCGTAGACCACAAAACTGGAAACACCATATATTTT
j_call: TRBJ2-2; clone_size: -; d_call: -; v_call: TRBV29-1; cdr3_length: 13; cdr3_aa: CSVEESHPGELFF; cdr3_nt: TGCAGCGTTGAAGAGTCCCATCCCGGGGAGCTGTTTTTT
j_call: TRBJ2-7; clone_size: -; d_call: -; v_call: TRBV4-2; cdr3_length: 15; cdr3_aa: CASSQDTQGIGKQYF; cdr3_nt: TGTGCCAGCAGCCAAGATACCCAGGGAATCGGTAAGCAGTACTTC
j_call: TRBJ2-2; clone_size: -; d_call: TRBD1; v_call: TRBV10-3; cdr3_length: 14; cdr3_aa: CAISEGQGAGELFF; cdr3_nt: TGTGCCATCAGTGAGGGACAGGGGGCCGGGGAGCTGTTTTTT
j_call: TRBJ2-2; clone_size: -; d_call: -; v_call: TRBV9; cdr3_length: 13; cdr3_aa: CASSVAFAGELFF; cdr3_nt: TGTGCCAGCAGCGTAGCTTTTGCCGGGGAGCTGTTTTTT
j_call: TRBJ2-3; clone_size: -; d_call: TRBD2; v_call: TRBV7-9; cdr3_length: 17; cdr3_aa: CASSHRTSGTFTDTQYF; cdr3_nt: TGTGCCAGCAGCCACAGGACTAGCGGGACATTCACAGATACGCAGTATTTT
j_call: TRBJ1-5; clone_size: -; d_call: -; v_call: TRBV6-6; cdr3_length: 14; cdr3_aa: CASSYSSSNQPQHF; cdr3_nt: TGTGCCAGCAGTTACTCCAGTTCCAATCAGCCCCAGCATTTT
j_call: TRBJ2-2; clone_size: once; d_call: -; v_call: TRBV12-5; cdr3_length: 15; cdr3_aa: CASGLGVGPWGELFF; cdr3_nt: TGTGCTAGTGGTTTAGGGGTAGGGCCTTGGGGGGAGCTGTTTTTT
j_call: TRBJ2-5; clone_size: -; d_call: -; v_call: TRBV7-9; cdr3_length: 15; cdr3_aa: CASSLASVRQETQYF; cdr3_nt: TGTGCCAGCAGCTTGGCCTCGGTGCGGCAAGAGACCCAGTACTTC
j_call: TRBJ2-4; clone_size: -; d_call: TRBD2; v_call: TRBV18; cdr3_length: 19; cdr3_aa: CASSLFGSGRGLAKNIQYF; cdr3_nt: TGTGCCAGCTCACTCTTCGGGAGCGGGAGGGGCCTAGCCAAAAACATTCAGTACTTC
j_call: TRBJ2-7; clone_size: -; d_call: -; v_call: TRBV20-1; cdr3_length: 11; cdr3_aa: CSARPSYEQYF; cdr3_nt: TGCAGTGCTAGGCCCTCTTACGAGCAGTACTTC
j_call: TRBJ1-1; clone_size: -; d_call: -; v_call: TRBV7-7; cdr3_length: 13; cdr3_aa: CASSRGENTEAFF; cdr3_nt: TGTGCCAGCAGCCGTGGAGAGAACACTGAAGCTTTCTTT
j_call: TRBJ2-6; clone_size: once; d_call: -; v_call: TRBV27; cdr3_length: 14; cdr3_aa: CASSLSISGRALTF; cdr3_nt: TGTGCCAGCAGTTTATCGATATCGGGCAGGGCCCTGACTTTC